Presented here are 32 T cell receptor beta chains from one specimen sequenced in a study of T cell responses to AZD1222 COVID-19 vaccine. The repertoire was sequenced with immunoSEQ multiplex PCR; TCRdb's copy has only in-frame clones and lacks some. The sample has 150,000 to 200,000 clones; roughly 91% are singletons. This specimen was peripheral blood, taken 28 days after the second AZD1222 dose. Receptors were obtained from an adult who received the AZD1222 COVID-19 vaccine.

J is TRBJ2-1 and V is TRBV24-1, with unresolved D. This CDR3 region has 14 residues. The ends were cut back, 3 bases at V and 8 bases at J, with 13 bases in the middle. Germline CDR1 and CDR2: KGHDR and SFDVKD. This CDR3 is CATSDGVFRDEQFF. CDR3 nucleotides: TGTGCCACCAGTGATGGGGTCTTTAGGGATGAGCAGTTCTTC.

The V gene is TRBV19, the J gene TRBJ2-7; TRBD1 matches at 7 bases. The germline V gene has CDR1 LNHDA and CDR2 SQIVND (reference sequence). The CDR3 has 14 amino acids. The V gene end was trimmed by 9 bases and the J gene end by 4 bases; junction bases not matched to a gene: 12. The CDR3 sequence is CASRFSGQPYEQYF. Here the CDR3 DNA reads TGTGCCAGCCGGTTCTCGGGACAGCCGTACGAGCAGTACTTC.

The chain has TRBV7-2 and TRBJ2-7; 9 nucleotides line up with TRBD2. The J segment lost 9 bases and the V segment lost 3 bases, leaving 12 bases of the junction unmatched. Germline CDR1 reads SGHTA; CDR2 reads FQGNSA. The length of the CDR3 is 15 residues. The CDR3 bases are TGTGCCAGCAGCTTGGAGGGACTAGCAGAACTAGGGCAGTACTTC. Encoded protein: CASSLEGLAELGQYF.

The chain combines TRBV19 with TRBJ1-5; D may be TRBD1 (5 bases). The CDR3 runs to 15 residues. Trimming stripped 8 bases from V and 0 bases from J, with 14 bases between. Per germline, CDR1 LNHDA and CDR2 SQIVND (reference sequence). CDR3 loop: CASWAGQYSNQPQHF. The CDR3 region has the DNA TGTGCCAGTTGGGCGGGGCAGTATAGCAATCAGCCCCAGCATTTT.

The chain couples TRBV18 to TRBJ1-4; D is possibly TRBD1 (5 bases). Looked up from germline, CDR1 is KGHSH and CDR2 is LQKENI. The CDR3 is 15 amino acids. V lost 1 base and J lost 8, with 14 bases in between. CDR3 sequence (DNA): TGTGCCAGCTCACCACGGCCAGGGCTAAAGGAAAAACTGTTTTTT. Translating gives CASSPRPGLKEKLFF.

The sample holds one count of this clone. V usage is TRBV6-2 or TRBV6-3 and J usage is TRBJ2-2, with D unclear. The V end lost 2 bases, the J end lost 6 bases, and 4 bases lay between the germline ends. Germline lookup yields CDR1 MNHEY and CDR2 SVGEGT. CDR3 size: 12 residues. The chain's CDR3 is CASSYGPGELFF. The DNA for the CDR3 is TGTGCCAGCAGTTACGGGCCCGGGGAGCTGTTTTTT.

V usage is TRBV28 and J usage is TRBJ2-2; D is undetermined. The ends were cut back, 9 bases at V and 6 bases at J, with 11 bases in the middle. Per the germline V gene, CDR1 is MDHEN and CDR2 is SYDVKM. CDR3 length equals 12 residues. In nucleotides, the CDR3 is TGTGCCAGTCAAGTAGGGTCCGGGGAGCTGTTTTTT. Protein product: CASQVGSGELFF.

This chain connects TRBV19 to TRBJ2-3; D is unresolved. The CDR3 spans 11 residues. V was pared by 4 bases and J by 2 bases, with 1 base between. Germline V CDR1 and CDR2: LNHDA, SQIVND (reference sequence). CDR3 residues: CASSTTDTQYF. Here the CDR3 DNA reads TGTGCCAGTAGTACCACAGATACGCAGTATTTT.

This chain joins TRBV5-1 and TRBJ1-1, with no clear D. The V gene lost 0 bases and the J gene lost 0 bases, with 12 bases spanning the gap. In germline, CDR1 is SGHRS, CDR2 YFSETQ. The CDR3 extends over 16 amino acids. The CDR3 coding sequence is TGCGCCAGCAGCTTGGCGTCAGGCATACTGAACACTGAAGCTTTCTTT. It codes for CASSLASGILNTEAFF.

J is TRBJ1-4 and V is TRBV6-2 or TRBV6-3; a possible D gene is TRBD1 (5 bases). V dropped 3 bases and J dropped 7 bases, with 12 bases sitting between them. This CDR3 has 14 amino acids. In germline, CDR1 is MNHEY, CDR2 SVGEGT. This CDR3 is CASSYQGGGEKLFF. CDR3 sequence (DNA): TGTGCCAGCAGTTATCAGGGCGGTGGTGAAAAACTGTTTTTT.

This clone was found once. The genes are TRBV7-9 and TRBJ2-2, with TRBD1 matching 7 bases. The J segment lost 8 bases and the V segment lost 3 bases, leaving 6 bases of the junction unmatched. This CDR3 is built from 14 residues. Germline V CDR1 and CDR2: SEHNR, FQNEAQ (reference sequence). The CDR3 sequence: CASSFGQASGELFF. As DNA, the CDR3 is TGTGCCAGCAGCTTTGGACAGGCCTCGGGGGAGCTGTTTTTT.

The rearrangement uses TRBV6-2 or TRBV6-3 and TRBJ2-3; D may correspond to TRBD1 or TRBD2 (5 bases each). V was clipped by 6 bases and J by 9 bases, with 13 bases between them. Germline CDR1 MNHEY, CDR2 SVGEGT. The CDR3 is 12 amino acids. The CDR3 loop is CASSPPEGTQYF. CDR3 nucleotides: TGTGCCAGCAGCCCCCCCGAGGGGACGCAGTATTTT.

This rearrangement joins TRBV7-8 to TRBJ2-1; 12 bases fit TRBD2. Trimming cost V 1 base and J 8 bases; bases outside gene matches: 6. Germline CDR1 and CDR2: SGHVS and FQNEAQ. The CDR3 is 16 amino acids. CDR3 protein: CASSLGPGLAGDEQFF. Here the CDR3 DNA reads TGTGCCAGCAGCTTAGGGCCGGGACTAGCGGGCGATGAGCAGTTCTTC.

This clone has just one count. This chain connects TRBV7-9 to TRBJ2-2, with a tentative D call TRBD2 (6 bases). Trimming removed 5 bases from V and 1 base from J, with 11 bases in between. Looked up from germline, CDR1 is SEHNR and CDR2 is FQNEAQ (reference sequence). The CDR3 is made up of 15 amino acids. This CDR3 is CASSLGGLNTGELFF. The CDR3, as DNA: TGTGCCAGCAGCCTAGGAGGGTTGAACACCGGGGAGCTGTTTTTT.

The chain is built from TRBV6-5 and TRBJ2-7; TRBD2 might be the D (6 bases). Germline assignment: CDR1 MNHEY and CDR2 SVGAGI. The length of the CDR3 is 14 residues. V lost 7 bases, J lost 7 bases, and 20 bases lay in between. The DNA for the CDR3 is TGTGCCAGCACCCTCAGGACGGGGACTGGGGAGCAGTACTTC. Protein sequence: CASTLRTGTGEQYF.

CDR3: CASSHDLLYYEQYF. As DNA, the CDR3 is TGTGCCAGCAGCCATGACTTACTCTACTACGAGCAGTACTTC. The rearrangement links TRBV6-5 to TRBJ2-7; D is uncertain. With 6 bases removed from V and 3 bases from J, the gap between germline ends came to 15 bases. This CDR3 contains 14 residues. Germline CDR1 and CDR2: MNHEY and SVGAGI.

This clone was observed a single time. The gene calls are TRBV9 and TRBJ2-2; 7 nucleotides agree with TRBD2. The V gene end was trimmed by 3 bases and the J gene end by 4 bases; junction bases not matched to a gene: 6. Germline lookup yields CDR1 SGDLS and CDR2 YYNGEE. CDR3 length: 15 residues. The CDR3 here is CASSGGRVGTGELFF. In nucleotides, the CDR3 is TGTGCCAGCAGCGGGGGGAGGGTAGGCACCGGGGAGCTGTTTTTT. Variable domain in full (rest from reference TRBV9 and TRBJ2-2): DSGVTQTPKHLITATGQRVTLRCSPRSGDLSVYWYQQSLDQGLQFLIQYYNGEERAKGNILERFSAQQFPDLHSELNLSSLELGDSALYFCASSGGRVGTGELFFGEGSRLTVL.

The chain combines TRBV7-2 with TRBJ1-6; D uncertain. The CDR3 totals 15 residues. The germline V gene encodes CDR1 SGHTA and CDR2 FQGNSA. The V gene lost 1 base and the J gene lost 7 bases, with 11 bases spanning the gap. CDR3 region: CASSLDGSTNSPLHF. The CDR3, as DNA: TGTGCCAGCAGCTTAGATGGTTCAACCAATTCACCCCTCCACTTT.

This CDR3 reads CASSPRVGENTGELFF. CDR3 nucleotide sequence: TGTGCCAGCAGCCCCAGGGTTGGGGAGAACACCGGGGAGCTGTTTTTT. The chain uses TRBV5-5 and TRBJ2-2; D might be TRBD1 (5 bases). Trimming removed 4 bases from V and 1 base from J, with 14 bases in between. This CDR3 has 16 residues. Per the germline V gene, CDR1 is SGHKS and CDR2 is YYEKEE (reference sequence).

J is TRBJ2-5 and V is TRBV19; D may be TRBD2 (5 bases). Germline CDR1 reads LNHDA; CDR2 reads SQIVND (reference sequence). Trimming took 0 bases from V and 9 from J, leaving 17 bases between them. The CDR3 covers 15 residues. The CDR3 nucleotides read TGTGCCAGTAGTATAGATGGTGTTCCGGAGAGGGCCCAGTACTTC. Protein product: CASSIDGVPERAQYF. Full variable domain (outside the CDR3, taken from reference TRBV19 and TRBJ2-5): DGGITQSPKYLFRKEGQNVTLSCEQNLNHDAMYWYRQDPGQGLRLIYYSQIVNDFQKGDIAEGYSVSREKKESFPLTVTSAQKNPTAFYLCASSIDGVPERAQYFGPGTRLLVL.

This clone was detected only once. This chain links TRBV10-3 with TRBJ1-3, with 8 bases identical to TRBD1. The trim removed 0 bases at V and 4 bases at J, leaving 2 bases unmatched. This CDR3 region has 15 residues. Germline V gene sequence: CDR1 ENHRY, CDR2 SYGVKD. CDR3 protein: CAISESRTGGNTIYF. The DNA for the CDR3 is TGTGCCATCAGTGAGTCAAGGACAGGGGGAAACACCATATATTTT.

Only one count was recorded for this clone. CDR3 sequence (DNA): TGTGCCAGCAAGTATACGGATTCACCCCTCCACTTT. This codes for CASKYTDSPLHF. The V gene is TRBV2, the J gene TRBJ1-6, with D hard to call. The CDR3 sequence is 12 residues long. Germline V gene data show CDR1 as SNHLY and CDR2 as FYNNEI. V was pared by 7 bases and J by 8 bases, with 9 bases between.

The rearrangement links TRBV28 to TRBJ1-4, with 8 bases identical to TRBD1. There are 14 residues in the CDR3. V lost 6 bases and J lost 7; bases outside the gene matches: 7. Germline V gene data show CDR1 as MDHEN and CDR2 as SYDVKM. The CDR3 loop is CASRKDREGEKLFF. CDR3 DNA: TGTGCCAGCAGAAAGGACAGGGAAGGTGAAAAACTGTTTTTT. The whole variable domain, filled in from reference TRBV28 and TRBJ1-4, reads DVKVTQSSRYLVKRTGEKVFLECVQDMDHENMFWYRQDPGLGLRLIYFSYDVKMKEKGDIPEGYSVSREKKERFSLILESASTNQTSMYLCASRKDREGEKLFFGSGTQLSVL.

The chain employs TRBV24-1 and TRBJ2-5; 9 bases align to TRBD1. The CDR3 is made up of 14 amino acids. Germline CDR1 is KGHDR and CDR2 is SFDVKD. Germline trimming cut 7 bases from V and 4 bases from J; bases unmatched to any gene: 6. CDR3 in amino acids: CATRAGTGRETQYF. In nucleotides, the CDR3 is TGTGCCACCAGGGCTGGGACAGGGAGAGAGACCCAGTACTTC.

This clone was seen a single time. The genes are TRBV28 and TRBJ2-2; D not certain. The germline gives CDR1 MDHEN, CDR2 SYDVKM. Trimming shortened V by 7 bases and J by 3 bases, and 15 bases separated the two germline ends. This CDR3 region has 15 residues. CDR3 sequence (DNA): TGTGCCAGCACCTTGAGTGGGAAGCACACCGGGGAGCTGTTTTTT. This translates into CASTLSGKHTGELFF.

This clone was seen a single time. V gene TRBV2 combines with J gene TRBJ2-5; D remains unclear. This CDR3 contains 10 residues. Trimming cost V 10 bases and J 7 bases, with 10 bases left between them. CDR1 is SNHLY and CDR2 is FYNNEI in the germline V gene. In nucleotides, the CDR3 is TGTGCCATCTACTTGGGGACCCAGTACTTC. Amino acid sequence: CAIYLGTQYF.

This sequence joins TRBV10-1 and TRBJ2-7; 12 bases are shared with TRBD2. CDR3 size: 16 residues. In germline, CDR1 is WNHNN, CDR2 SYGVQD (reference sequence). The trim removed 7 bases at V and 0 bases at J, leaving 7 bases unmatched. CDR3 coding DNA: TGCGCCAGCACAACTAGCGGGAGGCCAAGCTCCTACGAGCAGTACTTC. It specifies CASTTSGRPSSYEQYF.

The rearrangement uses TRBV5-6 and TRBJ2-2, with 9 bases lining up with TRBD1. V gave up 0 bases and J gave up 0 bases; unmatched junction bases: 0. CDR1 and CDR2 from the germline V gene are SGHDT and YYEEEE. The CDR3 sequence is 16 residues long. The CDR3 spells CASSLGQGANTGELFF. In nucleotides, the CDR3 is TGTGCCAGCAGCTTGGGACAGGGGGCGAACACCGGGGAGCTGTTTTTT.

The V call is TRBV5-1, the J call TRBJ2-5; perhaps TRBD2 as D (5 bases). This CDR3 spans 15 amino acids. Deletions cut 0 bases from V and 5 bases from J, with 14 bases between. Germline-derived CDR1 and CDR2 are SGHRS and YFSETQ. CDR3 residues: CASSLGSGVQETQYF. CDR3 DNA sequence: TGCGCCAGCAGCTTGGGTTCCGGGGTACAGGAGACCCAGTACTTC.

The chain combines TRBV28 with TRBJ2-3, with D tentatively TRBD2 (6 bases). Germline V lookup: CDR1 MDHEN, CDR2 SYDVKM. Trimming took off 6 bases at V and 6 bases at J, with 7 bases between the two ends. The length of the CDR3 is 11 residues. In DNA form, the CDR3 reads TGTGCCAGCAGACGGGAGGATACGCAGTATTTT. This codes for CASRREDTQYF. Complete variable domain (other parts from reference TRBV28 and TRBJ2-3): DVKVTQSSRYLVKRTGEKVFLECVQDMDHENMFWYRQDPGLGLRLIYFSYDVKMKEKGDIPEGYSVSREKKERFSLILESASTNQTSMYLCASRREDTQYFGPGTRLTVL.

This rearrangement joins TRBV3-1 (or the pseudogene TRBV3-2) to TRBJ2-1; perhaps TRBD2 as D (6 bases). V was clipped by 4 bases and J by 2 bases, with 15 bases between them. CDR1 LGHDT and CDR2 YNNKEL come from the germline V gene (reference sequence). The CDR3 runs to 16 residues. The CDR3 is CASSRTTGTAYNEQFF. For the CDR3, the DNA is TGTGCCAGCAGCCGCACCACCGGGACTGCCTACAATGAGCAGTTCTTC.

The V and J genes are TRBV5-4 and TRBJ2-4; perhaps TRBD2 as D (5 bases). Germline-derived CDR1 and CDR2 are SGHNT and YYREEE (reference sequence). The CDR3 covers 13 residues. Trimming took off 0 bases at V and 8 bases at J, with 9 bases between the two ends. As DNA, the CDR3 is TGTGCCAGCAGCTTGGACGGGGTATACATTCAGTACTTC. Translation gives CASSLDGVYIQYF.